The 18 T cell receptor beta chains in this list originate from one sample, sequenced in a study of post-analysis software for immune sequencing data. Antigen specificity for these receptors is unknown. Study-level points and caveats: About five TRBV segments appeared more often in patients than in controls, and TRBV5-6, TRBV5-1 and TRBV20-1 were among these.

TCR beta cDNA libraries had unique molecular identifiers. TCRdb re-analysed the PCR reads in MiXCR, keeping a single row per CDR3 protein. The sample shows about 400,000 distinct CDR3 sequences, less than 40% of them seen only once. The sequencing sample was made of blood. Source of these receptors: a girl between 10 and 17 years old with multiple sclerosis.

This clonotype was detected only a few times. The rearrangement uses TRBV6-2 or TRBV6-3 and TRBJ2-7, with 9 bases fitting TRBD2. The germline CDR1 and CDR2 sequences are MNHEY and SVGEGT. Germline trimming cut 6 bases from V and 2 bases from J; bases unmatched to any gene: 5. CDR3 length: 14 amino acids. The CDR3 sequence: CASRPAGGPYEQYF. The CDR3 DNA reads TGTGCCAGCAGGCCAGCGGGGGGACCCTACGAGCAGTACTTC.

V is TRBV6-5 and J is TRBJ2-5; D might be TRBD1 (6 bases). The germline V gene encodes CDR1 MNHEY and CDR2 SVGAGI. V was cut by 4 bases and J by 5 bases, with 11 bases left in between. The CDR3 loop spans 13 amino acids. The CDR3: CASSSPGVETQYF. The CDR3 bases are TGTGCCAGCAGTTCCCCAGGGGTTGAGACCCAGTACTTC.

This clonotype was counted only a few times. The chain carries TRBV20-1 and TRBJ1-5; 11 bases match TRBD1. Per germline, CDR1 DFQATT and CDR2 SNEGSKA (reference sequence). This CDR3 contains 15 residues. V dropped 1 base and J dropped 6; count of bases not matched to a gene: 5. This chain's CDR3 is CSARARDRGSQPQHF. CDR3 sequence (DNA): TGCAGTGCTAGAGCCCGGGACAGGGGGTCTCAGCCCCAGCATTTT.

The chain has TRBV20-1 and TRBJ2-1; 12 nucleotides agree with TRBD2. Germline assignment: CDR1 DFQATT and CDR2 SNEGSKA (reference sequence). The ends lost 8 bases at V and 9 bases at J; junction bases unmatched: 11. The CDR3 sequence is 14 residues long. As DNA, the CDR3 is TGCAGTCGAGCTTCGACTAGCGGGGGACGTGAGCAGTTCTTC. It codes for CSRASTSGGREQFF.

The CDR3 DNA follows: TGTGCCAGCAGTTTGGCCAGCGGGGGCGGGGTTTATAGAGATACGCAGTATTTT. It yields the protein CASSLASGGGVYRDTQYF. This chain joins TRBV28 and TRBJ2-3, with TRBD2 identical over 8 bases. Unmatched junction bases numbered 16, after V lost 3 bases and J lost 5 bases. The V gene's germline CDR1 is MDHEN and CDR2 SYDVKM. This CDR3 spans 18 amino acids.

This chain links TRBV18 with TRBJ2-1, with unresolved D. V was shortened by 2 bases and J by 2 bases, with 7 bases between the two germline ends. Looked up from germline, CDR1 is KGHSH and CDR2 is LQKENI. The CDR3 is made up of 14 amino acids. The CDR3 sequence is CASSPSRTYNEQFF. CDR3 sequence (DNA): TGTGCCAGCTCACCAAGTCGGACCTACAATGAGCAGTTCTTC.

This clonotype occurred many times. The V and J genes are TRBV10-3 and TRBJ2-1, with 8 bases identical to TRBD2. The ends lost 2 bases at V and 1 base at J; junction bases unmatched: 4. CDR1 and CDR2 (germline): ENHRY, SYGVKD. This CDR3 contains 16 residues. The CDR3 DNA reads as TGTGCCATCAGTGAGAGGAGCGGGGGATCCTACAATGAGCAGTTCTTC. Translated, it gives CAISERSGGSYNEQFF.

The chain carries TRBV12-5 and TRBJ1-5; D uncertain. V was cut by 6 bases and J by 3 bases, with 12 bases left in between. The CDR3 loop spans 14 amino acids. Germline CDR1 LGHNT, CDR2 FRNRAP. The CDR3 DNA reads TGTGCTAGTGGACGCGAACAGAACAATCAGCCCCAGCATTTT. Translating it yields CASGREQNNQPQHF.

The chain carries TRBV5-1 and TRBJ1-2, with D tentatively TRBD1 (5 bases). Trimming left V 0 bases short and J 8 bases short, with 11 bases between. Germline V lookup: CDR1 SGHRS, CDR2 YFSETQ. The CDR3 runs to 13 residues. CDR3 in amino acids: CASSLGLAGGYTF. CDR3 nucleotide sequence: TGCGCCAGCAGCTTGGGATTGGCAGGGGGCTACACCTTC.

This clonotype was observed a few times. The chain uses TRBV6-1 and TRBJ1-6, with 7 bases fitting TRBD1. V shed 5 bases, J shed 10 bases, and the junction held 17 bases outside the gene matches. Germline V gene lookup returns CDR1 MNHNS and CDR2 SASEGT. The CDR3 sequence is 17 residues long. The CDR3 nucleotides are TGTGCCAGCAGTCAATCCCCGGACAGGTTCAGCGTCTCACCCCTCCACTTT. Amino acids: CASSQSPDRFSVSPLHF.

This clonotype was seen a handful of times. The chain's CDR3 is CSASPGGQETQYF. CDR3 nucleotides: TGCAGTGCTAGTCCGGGGGGCCAAGAGACCCAGTACTTC. The gene calls are TRBV20-1 and TRBJ2-5; 7 nucleotides match TRBD2. Germline V gene sequence: CDR1 DFQATT, CDR2 SNEGSKA (reference sequence). The CDR3 contains 13 residues. V gave up 3 bases and J gave up 1 base; unmatched junction bases: 2.

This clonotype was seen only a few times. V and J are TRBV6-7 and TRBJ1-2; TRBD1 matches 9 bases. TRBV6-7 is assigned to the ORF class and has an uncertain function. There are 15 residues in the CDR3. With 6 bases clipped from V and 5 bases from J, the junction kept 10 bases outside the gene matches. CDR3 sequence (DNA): TGTGCCAGCAGCTTCCCCGGACAGGGGAGTTATGGCTACACCTTC. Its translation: CASSFPGQGSYGYTF.

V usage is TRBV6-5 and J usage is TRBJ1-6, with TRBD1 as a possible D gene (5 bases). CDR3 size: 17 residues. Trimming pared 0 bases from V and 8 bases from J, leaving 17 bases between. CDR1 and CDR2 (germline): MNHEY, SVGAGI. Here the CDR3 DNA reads TGTGCCAGCAGTTACTCTCAACCAGGGTCGTCGGATTCACCCCTCCACTTT. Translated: CASSYSQPGSSDSPLHF.

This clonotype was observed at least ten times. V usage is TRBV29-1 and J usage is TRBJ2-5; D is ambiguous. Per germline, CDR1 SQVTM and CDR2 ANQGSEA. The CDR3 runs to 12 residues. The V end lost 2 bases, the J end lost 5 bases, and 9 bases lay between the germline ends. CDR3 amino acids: CSVERARETQYF. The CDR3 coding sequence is TGCAGCGTTGAAAGGGCAAGGGAGACCCAGTACTTC.

This CDR3 reads CASSYSGGLNTEAFF. In nucleotides, the CDR3 is TGTGCCAGCAGTTACTCGGGAGGACTTAACACTGAAGCTTTCTTT. This chain joins TRBV6-5 and TRBJ1-1; D is unclear. V was shortened by 0 bases and J by 2 bases, with 10 bases between the two germline ends. The CDR3 covers 15 residues. Germline V CDR1 and CDR2: MNHEY, SVGAGI.

CDR3 protein: CASSQETSGGAAETQYF. In DNA, the CDR3 is TGTGCCAGCAGCCAAGAAACTAGCGGGGGGGCCGCAGAGACCCAGTACTTC. The gene calls are TRBV3-1 and TRBJ2-5; 13 positions agree with TRBD2. CDR1 is LGHDT, CDR2 YNNKEL, per germline (reference sequence). V shed 0 bases and J 4 bases; nucleotides not matched to a gene: 5. This CDR3 comprises 17 residues.

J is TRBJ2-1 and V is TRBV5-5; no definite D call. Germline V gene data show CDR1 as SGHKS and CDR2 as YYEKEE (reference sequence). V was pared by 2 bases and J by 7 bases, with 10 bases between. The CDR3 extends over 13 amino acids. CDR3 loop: CASSFLKANEQFF. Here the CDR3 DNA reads TGTGCCAGCAGCTTTCTAAAGGCGAATGAGCAGTTCTTC.

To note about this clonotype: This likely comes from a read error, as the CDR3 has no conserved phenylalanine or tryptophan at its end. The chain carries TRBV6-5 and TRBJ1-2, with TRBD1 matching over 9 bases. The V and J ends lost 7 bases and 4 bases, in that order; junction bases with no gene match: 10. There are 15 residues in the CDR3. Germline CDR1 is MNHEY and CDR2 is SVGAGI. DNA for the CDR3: TGTGCCAGCAAGGGACAGGGCCCTTCGACCTATGGCTACACCATC. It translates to CASKGQGPSTYGYTI.